Listed here are 30 T cell receptor beta chains from one sample, sequenced in a study of CXCR3-negative and CXCR3-positive naive CD8 T cells (dated by TCRdb to 2018 to 2020). Reads for this sample came from a NextSeq 550. The Human TCR Profiling Kit (MiLaboratory) was used to make UMI-labeled 5' RACE TRB cDNA libraries. The reads underwent TCRdb reprocessing, giving one record for each CDR3 protein sequence and no DNA. The sample table records 65,000 to 95,000 distinct CDR3 sequences. The ten top clones hold roughly 1.6% of the sample. The sequenced material came from naive CXCR3- CD8+ T cells from blood. What this sample's cell subset or site label stands for: CD45RO-CCR7+CD27+CD95- naive CD8+ T cells lacking CXCR3 (TNR3-). All receptors come from a human donor in good health. Some clones in this sample may be carry-over from other donors' samples.

The V and J genes are TRBV5-5 and TRBJ1-5. Germline V lookup: CDR1 SGHKS, CDR2 YYEKEE (reference sequence). This CDR3 comprises 15 residues. The CDR3 sequence is CASSLLEWGNQPQHF.

The CDR3 loop is CASSTRGGGNQPQHF. The chain joins TRBV6-6 to TRBJ1-5. CDR3 length: 15 amino acids. Germline CDR1 and CDR2: MNHNY and SVGAGI (reference sequence).

The chain has TRBV5-1 and TRBJ2-7; TCRdb names TRBD2, which stays unverified in the absence of DNA. Germline V gives CDR1 SGHRS, CDR2 YFSETQ. The CDR3 covers 18 residues. This CDR3 is CASSLDPSGGDLPYEQYF.

The chain uses TRBV29-1 and TRBJ2-3; the D call of TRBD2 rests on TCRdb alone, since no DNA is present to check it. Germline CDR1 SQVTM, CDR2 ANQGSEA. CDR3 length: 16 residues. CDR3 loop: CSVEDPSGRATDTQYF.

The chain combines TRBV5-1 with TRBJ2-7; TCRdb gives TRBD2 as the D gene, but with no DNA this cannot be confirmed. CDR1 and CDR2 from the germline V gene are SGHRS and YFSETQ. The CDR3 covers 15 residues. This CDR3 reads CASSLKPSGRDEQYF. Full variable domain (missing parts from reference TRBV5-1 and TRBJ2-7): KAGVTQTPRYLIKTRGQQVTLSCSPISGHRSVSWYQQTPGQGLQFLFEYFSETQRNKGNFPGRFSGRQFSNSRSEMNVSTLELGDSALYLCASSLKPSGRDEQYFGPGTRLTVT.

The chain uses TRBV27 and TRBJ2-2. Germline CDR1 reads MNHEY; CDR2 reads SMNVEV (reference sequence). This CDR3 has 13 residues. The chain's CDR3 is CASSLGQPGELFF.

The chain couples TRBV7-6 to TRBJ2-7; TCRdb proposes TRBD2, but this gene call is untestable without DNA. CDR1 SGHVS and CDR2 FNYEAQ come from the germline V gene. The CDR3 is 15 amino acids. The CDR3 protein is CASSLSGGGIYEQYF.

The chain recombines TRBV20-1 with TRBJ1-2. Germline loops: CDR1 DFQATT, CDR2 SNEGSKA (reference sequence). The CDR3 is 14 amino acids. CDR3 sequence reads: CSARGLLRAYGYTF.

The V gene is TRBV27, the J gene TRBJ2-7; TCRdb indicates TRBD1, and absent DNA this call remains unverified. Germline CDR1 reads MNHEY; CDR2 reads SMNVEV (reference sequence). The CDR3 consists of 12 residues. The CDR3 is CASSSRGDEQYF.

J is TRBJ1-1 and V is TRBV20-1; TCRdb reports TRBD1, a call that lacks DNA to check it against. The germline V gene has CDR1 DFQATT and CDR2 SNEGSKA (reference sequence). The CDR3 spans 15 residues. CDR3 residues: CSARDAGTGLTEAFF.

CDR3 in amino acids: CASTRGGGVNTEAFF. This chain connects TRBV4-2 to TRBJ1-1; TCRdb calls TRBD1, which cannot be checked without DNA. This CDR3 is 15 amino acids long. The germline gives CDR1 LGHNA, CDR2 YNFKEQ.

The V and J genes are TRBV12-3 or TRBV12-4 and TRBJ2-7. The CDR3 consists of 13 residues. The CDR3 sequence is CASTASFSYEQYF.

The gene calls are TRBV5-1 and TRBJ2-6. Germline-derived CDR1 and CDR2 are SGHRS and YFSETQ. The CDR3 extends over 17 amino acids. This CDR3 reads CASSIDRLRAGANVLTF.

This sequence joins TRBV5-1 and TRBJ2-7; TCRdb's assignment of TRBD1 cannot be checked, as there is no DNA. The CDR3 is made up of 15 amino acids. Per germline, CDR1 SGHRS and CDR2 YFSETQ. The CDR3 loop reads CASSLSRGRDPEQYF. The full variable domain, in which reference TRBV5-1 and TRBJ2-7 provide the parts outside the CDR3, is KAGVTQTPRYLIKTRGQQVTLSCSPISGHRSVSWYQQTPGQGLQFLFEYFSETQRNKGNFPGRFSGRQFSNSRSEMNVSTLELGDSALYLCASSLSRGRDPEQYFGPGTRLTVT.

CDR3 residues: CASSPTRQGLQETQYF. The chain combines TRBV7-9 with TRBJ2-5; the D gene TCRdb calls, TRBD1, cannot be checked with no DNA. CDR1 and CDR2 (germline): SEHNR, FQNEAQ (reference sequence). The CDR3 extends over 16 amino acids.

The CDR3 is CASSLSKREQFF. The V and J genes are TRBV7-9 and TRBJ2-1. Germline V gene data show CDR1 as SEHNR and CDR2 as FQNEAQ (reference sequence). This CDR3 contains 12 residues.

The chain uses TRBV6-5 and TRBJ2-7; TCRdb gives TRBD1 as the D gene, but with no DNA this cannot be confirmed. CDR1 is MNHEY, CDR2 SVGAGI, per germline. This CDR3 contains 15 residues. The CDR3: CASSSPGQGEYEQYF.

V usage is TRBV11-2 and J usage is TRBJ2-1; there is no DNA to check the TCRdb D call of TRBD2. CDR3 size: 15 residues. Germline-derived CDR1 and CDR2 are SGHAT and FQNNGV. The CDR3 loop reads CASRPSGTEGNEQFF.

The V call is TRBV12-5, the J call TRBJ1-2. The CDR3 totals 14 residues. Germline V gives CDR1 LGHNT, CDR2 FRNRAP. Here the CDR3 reads CASGPNKDGTGYTF. The full variable domain, with the rest looked up from reference TRBV12-5 and TRBJ1-2, is DARVTQTPRHKVTEMGQEVTMRCQPILGHNTVFWYRQTMMQGLELLAYFRNRAPLDDSGMPKDRFSAEMPDATLATLKIQPSEPRDSAVYFCASGPNKDGTGYTFGSGTRLTVV.

This chain joins TRBV20-1 and TRBJ2-3; no DNA is available, so the TRBD1 call from TCRdb remains unchecked. The CDR3 extends over 16 amino acids. In germline, CDR1 is DFQATT, CDR2 SNEGSKA (reference sequence). The chain's CDR3 is CSAPHSGTIRPDTQYF.

The V call is TRBV6-2 or TRBV6-3, the J call TRBJ2-5; TCRdb selects TRBD1, and the lack of DNA leaves this call unchecked. The CDR3 sequence is 13 residues long. CDR1 and CDR2 (germline): MNHEY, SVGEGT. Here the CDR3 reads CASSYREQETQYF.

This sequence joins TRBV5-1 and TRBJ2-3; TCRdb picks TRBD2, but there is no DNA to check that call. The CDR3 has 13 amino acids. Germline CDR1 SGHRS, CDR2 YFSETQ. CDR3 region: CASSLESSGLQYF.

The chain links TRBV19 to TRBJ2-1. This CDR3 has 13 amino acids. The germline V gene encodes CDR1 LNHDA and CDR2 SQIVND (reference sequence). The CDR3 here is CASSIAGGFEQFF.

V usage is TRBV12-3 or TRBV12-4 and J usage is TRBJ2-5; TCRdb gives TRBD1 as the D gene, but with no DNA this cannot be confirmed. The CDR3 is 14 residues long. The CDR3 loop is CASGRPGGAETQYF.

The CDR3 loop is CASSFVTTYEQYF. The rearrangement uses TRBV12-3 or TRBV12-4 and TRBJ2-7. This CDR3 has 13 residues.

This sequence joins TRBV6-2 or TRBV6-3 and TRBJ2-2. This CDR3 has 15 amino acids. The germline CDR1 and CDR2 sequences are MNHEY and SVGEGT. CDR3 amino acids: CASSQRTDNTGELFF.

The chain carries TRBV28 and TRBJ2-7; no DNA is available, so the TRBD2 call from TCRdb remains unchecked. The length of the CDR3 is 15 residues. CDR1 is MDHEN, CDR2 SYDVKM, per germline. The CDR3 spells CASSLTSGRAYEQYF.

V gene TRBV10-2 combines with J gene TRBJ2-7. Germline loops: CDR1 WSHSY, CDR2 SAAADI. The CDR3 length is 12 residues. The CDR3: CASSLLAYEQYF.

This chain connects TRBV29-1 to TRBJ2-5; as DNA is missing, the TRBD2 call by TCRdb cannot be tested. CDR1 and CDR2 from the germline V gene are SQVTM and ANQGSEA. This CDR3 is built from 16 residues. This CDR3 reads CSVEDALAGGRETQYF.

The chain uses TRBV2 and TRBJ2-1; with no DNA, the TCRdb D assignment of TRBD1 cannot be verified. The CDR3 is made up of 15 amino acids. Germline V gene data show CDR1 as SNHLY and CDR2 as FYNNEI. Here the CDR3 reads CASSNRDLSYNEQFF.